This T cell receptor beta chain was found in a study of PD-1 blockade in mismatch repair-deficient tumors. On the study more broadly: Patients had about a dozen mismatch repair-deficient cancer types and were previously treated and progressing.

In regard to this clone: Its matching antigen is unknown.

Repertoires were generated with immunoSEQ multiplex PCR, while TCRdb's copy carries only in-frame clones and drops some. The sample lists 56,000 or so clones; roughly 80% were seen once. This CDR3 has 16 amino acids. Trimming took 0 bases from V and 0 from J, leaving 9 bases between them. In germline, CDR1 is LNHDA, CDR2 SQIVND (reference sequence). Notes on the study in general: Rapid post-treatment expansion, then contraction, generally preceding radiologic response, marked tumor-resident clones.

The TCR sequence derives from an adult with mismatch repair-deficient cancer. This chain connects TRBV19 to TRBJ2-1; D unclear. Sequenced material: peripheral blood, taken approximately 18 weeks after starting pembrolizumab. The CDR3 DNA is TGTGCCAGTAGTATAGACAGCGAACGCTCCTACAATGAGCAGTTCTTC. Protein sequence: CASSIDSERSYNEQFF.